The clone carrying this TCR beta chain was detected only a few times. What it recognizes is unknown. This entry belongs to a study of CD8+CD57+ T cells in acquired aplastic anemia. Study as a whole: Across the sorted CD4+ and CD8+ cells, DNA amounts averaged around 3.2 ug.

CDR3 length: 13 amino acids. V lost 0 bases, J lost 5 bases, and 6 bases lay in between. Germline V gene lookup returns CDR1 SGHNT and CDR2 YYREEE (reference sequence). Template material for TCR beta VDJ and CDR3 profiling consisted of genomic DNA. MiXCR was run by TCRdb on the reads, yielding one entry per CDR3 protein. The sample has 200,000 to 250,000 distinct CDR3 sequences, approximately 35% seen once. Study observations and caveats: Patients and healthy controls showed no significant CD8+ Simpson's diversity difference.

The chain is built from TRBV5-4 and TRBJ2-1; D is unresolved. Material for sequencing was sorted CD4+, CD8+, or CD8+CD57+ T cells (not recorded which) from PBMCs. This clonotype was sampled from a human donor in good health, serving as a control. CDR3 sequence reads: CASSLDYNNEQFF. The CDR3 DNA is TGTGCCAGCAGCTTGGACTATAACAATGAGCAGTTCTTC.